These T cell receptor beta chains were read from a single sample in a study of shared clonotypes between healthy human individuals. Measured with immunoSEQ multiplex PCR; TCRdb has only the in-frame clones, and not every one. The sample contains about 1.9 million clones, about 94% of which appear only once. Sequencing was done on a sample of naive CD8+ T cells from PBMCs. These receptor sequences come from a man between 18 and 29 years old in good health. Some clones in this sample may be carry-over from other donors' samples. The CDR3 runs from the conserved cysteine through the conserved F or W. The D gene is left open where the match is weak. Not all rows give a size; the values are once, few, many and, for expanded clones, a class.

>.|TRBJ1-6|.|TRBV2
TGTGCCAGCAGTGAAGCTGAAGGGTTTGTCTCCTATAATTCACCCCTCCACTTT
CASSEAEGFVSYNSPLHF
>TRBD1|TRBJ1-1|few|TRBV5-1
TGCGCCAGCAGCTCGGGGACAGGGACTCCTGAAGCTTTCTTT
CASSSGTGTPEAFF
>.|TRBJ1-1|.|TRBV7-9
TGTGCCAGCAGCGGACAGAACACTGAAGCTTTCTTT
CASSGQNTEAFF
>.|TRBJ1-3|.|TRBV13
TGTGCCAGCAGCTTAGGGGTGCGCATGGGAAACACCATATATTTT
CASSLGVRMGNTIYF
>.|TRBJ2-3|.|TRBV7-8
TGTGCCAGCAGCTTAGTTGTAGGGACTTGGAGCACAGATACGCAGTATTTT
CASSLVVGTWSTDTQYF
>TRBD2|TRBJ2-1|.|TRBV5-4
TGTGCCAGCAGCTGGAACCTAGCGGGAGATCGGTTCTTC
CASSWNLAGDRFF
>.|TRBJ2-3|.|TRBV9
TGTGCCAGCAGCGGCCGGGACTTATCATTCATTGATACGCAGTATTTT
CASSGRDLSFIDTQYF
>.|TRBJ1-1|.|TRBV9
TGTGCCAGCAGCCACCTCCGGGGGCAGACGAACACTGAAGCTTTCTTT
CASSHLRGQTNTEAFF
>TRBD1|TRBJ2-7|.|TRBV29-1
TGCAGCGTCAAGAAGTGGGACAGCTCCTACGAGCAGTACTTC
CSVKKWDSSYEQYF
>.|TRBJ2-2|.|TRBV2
TGTGCCAGCAGACAGGGTACCGGGGAGCTGTTTTTT
CASRQGTGELFF
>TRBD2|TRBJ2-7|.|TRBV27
TGTGCCAGCAGTTTAGGGGGGGGACTCGCGGAGGGCTACGAGCAGTACTTC
CASSLGGGLAEGYEQYF
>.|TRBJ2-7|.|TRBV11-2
TGTGCCAGCAGCTTAGGCCTAACAGTTTACGAAGAGCAGTACTTC
CASSLGLTVYEEQYF
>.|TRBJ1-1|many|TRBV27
TGTGCCAGCAGTTTAAGTCGCGGGGCGAACACTGAAGCTTTCTTT
CASSLSRGANTEAFF
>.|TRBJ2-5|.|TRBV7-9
TGTGCCAGCAGCCCTTGGGACTTCCAAGAGACCCAGTACTTC
CASSPWDFQETQYF
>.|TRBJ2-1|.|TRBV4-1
TGCGCCTCCGGGGACTTTTACAATGAGCAGTTCTTC
CASGDFYNEQFF
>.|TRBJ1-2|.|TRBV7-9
TGTGCCAGCAGCTTACCGAGGGGCGACTTGAACTATGGCTACACCTTC
CASSLPRGDLNYGYTF
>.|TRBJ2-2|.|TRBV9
TGTGCCAGCAGCTCCACCCGGGACCAGCCCAACACCGGGGAGCTGTTTTTT
CASSSTRDQPNTGELFF
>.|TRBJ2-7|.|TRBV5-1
TGCGCCAGCAGGGAGGCGGAGAGTCTGTACGAGCAGTACTTC
CASREAESLYEQYF